This paragraph covers one T cell receptor beta chain sequence. The data were taken from a study of blood T cell repertoires in COVID-19. Study overall: Sites across the United States, Italy and Spain contributed samples from acute and convalescent COVID-19. T cells, B-cell-depleted T cells, or PBMCs provided the cDNA or gDNA that served as material.

Clones were read by immunoSEQ multiplex PCR, and TCRdb kept only the in-frame ones, dropping some. The sample carries 74,000 or so clones, approximately 89% recorded once. Trimming took 5 bases from V and 7 from J; bases not matched to a gene: 7. Germline V gives CDR1 MNHEY, CDR2 SVGAGI. The CDR3 length is 14 residues. The clonotype comes from a human donor in a cohort sampled during active COVID-19. This chain links TRBV6-5 with TRBJ1-2, with 10 nucleotides matching TRBD1. The sample was peripheral blood. The CDR3 protein is CASSPLGQGFGYTF. The DNA for the CDR3 is TGTGCCAGCAGTCCATTGGGACAGGGGTTTGGCTACACCTTC.